The 19 T cell receptor beta chains given below trace back to one sample, sequenced in a study of human T cells and chemical hapten exposure. The time point was: patch test 3, about 24 weeks after DPC sensitization. The sample's treatment: therapeutic diphenylcyclopropenone sensitization with weekly scalp DPC. Via MiXCR, TCRdb re-called the RACE reads, giving one row per CDR3 protein. The repertoire holds about 97,000 distinct CDR3 sequences, 25% to 30% seen once, with about a tenth in the top ten. The specimen was whole blood, collected in connection with sensitization to the hapten diphenylcyclopropenone (DPC). All receptors come from a man between 40 and 49 years old with alopecia areata. Some clones in this sample may be carry-over from other donors' samples.

The gene calls are TRBV28 and TRBJ2-7, with 11 bases fitting TRBD1. This CDR3 spans 14 amino acids. J lost 2 bases, V lost 9 bases, and 6 bases had no gene match. Germline V gene data show CDR1 as MDHEN and CDR2 as SYDVKM. The CDR3 bases are TGTGCCAGTACGGAGGGACAGGGGGCCTACGAGCAGTACTTC. Amino acid sequence: CASTEGQGAYEQYF.

This clonotype was detected many times. The genes are TRBV28 and TRBJ2-7; the D gene is possibly TRBD2 (5 bases). The V gene lost 6 bases and the J gene lost 0 bases, with 12 bases spanning the gap. CDR1 MDHEN and CDR2 SYDVKM come from the germline V gene. The CDR3 has 14 amino acids. Here the CDR3 DNA reads TGTGCCAGCAGACCCGGGGATCCCTCCTACGAGCAGTACTTC. Translating gives CASRPGDPSYEQYF.

The J gene is TRBJ2-7, the V gene TRBV28, with TRBD2 identical over 9 bases. CDR3 length: 13 amino acids. Germline CDR1 MDHEN, CDR2 SYDVKM. The V and J ends lost 6 bases and 4 bases, in that order; junction bases with no gene match: 4. The CDR3: CASSGTSNYEQYF. The CDR3 region has the DNA TGTGCCAGCAGCGGGACTAGCAATTACGAGCAGTACTTC.

This clonotype appeared a few times. The chain combines TRBV6-1 with TRBJ2-5; 12 positions agree with TRBD2. The CDR3 loop spans 17 amino acids. Germline V gives CDR1 MNHNS, CDR2 SASEGT. V shed 7 bases, J shed 1 base, and the junction held 10 bases outside the gene matches. The CDR3 reads CASTPTGTSGPQETQYF. Here the CDR3 DNA reads TGTGCCAGCACTCCTACCGGGACTAGCGGGCCCCAAGAGACCCAGTACTTC.

DNA of the CDR3: TGCAGTGCTATCACCAGACCCAGCACAGATACGCAGTATTTT. It specifies CSAITRPSTDTQYF. V is TRBV20-1 and J is TRBJ2-3; D unresolved. The germline V gene has CDR1 DFQATT and CDR2 SNEGSKA (reference sequence). Trimming cost V 4 bases and J 0 bases, with 11 bases left between them. The CDR3 contains 14 residues.

The V call is TRBV18, the J call TRBJ1-1; D is unresolved. V was pared by 1 base and J by 7 bases, with 4 bases between. Germline values: CDR1 KGHSH, CDR2 LQKENI. This CDR3 contains 11 residues. CDR3 sequence reads: CASSPRNEAFF. CDR3 bases: TGTGCCAGCTCACCACGGAATGAAGCTTTCTTT.

This clonotype was recorded a few times. The J gene is TRBJ1-5, the V gene TRBV7-9, with a tentative D call TRBD1 (6 bases). Trimming left V 4 bases short and J 5 bases short, with 9 bases between. Germline V gene data show CDR1 as SEHNR and CDR2 as FQNEAQ (reference sequence). This CDR3 has 13 amino acids. CDR3 sequence: CASSSGGYQPQHF. The CDR3 nucleotides are TGTGCCAGCAGCTCTGGGGGCTATCAGCCCCAGCATTTT.

J is TRBJ1-6 and V is TRBV20-1; D possibly corresponds to TRBD1 (5 bases). Germline CDR1 DFQATT, CDR2 SNEGSKA (reference sequence). The CDR3 totals 13 residues. V lost 1 base and J 8 bases, leaving 9 bases between the germline ends. The CDR3 DNA is TGCAGTGCTAGAGGGGGCGGATATTCACCCCTCCACTTT. This translates into CSARGGGYSPLHF.

This clonotype was recorded at least ten times. This chain connects TRBV24-1 to TRBJ2-1, with a weak D call TRBD2 (6 bases). This CDR3 is 14 amino acids long. The V end was cut by 4 bases, the J end by 8 bases, with 14 bases between. The germline CDR1 and CDR2 sequences are KGHDR and SFDVKD. CDR3 loop: CATSDGLFTDEQFF. In DNA, the CDR3 is TGTGCCACCAGTGACGGACTATTTACGGATGAGCAGTTCTTC.

The gene calls are TRBV7-2 and TRBJ2-3; tentatively, D is TRBD1 (5 bases). V shed 5 bases and J shed 2 bases, with 17 bases lying between them. CDR1 and CDR2 (germline): SGHTA, FQGNSA. This CDR3 spans 16 amino acids. The CDR3: CASSRRQLRSTDTQYF. CDR3 sequence (DNA): TGTGCCAGCAGCCGGAGACAGCTCCGTTCCACAGATACGCAGTATTTT.

Only a few counts were recorded for this clonotype. This chain joins TRBV24-1 and TRBJ2-5; D remains unclear. The CDR3 covers 13 residues. The V and J ends lost 2 bases and 2 bases respectively, with 5 bases between them. Germline-derived CDR1 and CDR2 are KGHDR and SFDVKD. The CDR3 here is CATSDYPQETQYF. The CDR3 DNA is TGTGCCACCAGTGATTATCCTCAAGAGACCCAGTACTTC.

This clonotype was counted a few times. The rearrangement uses TRBV20-1 and TRBJ2-1; TRBD2 is a possible D gene (5 bases). Trimming shortened V by 3 bases and J by 2 bases, and 11 bases separated the two germline ends. In germline, CDR1 is DFQATT, CDR2 SNEGSKA (reference sequence). The CDR3 contains 14 residues. CDR3 nucleotide sequence: TGCAGTGCTAGTGACTTACTAGCCTACAATGAGCAGTTCTTC. Protein: CSASDLLAYNEQFF.

The rearrangement links TRBV9 to TRBJ2-7; 8 nucleotides align to TRBD1. The germline V gene encodes CDR1 SGDLS and CDR2 YYNGEE. CDR3 size: 15 residues. Losses at the gene ends were 5 bases for V and 5 bases for J; bases not matched to a gene: 12. Written as DNA, the CDR3 is TGTGCCAGCAGTGGACAGGGTACAGTCGGAAACGAGCAGTACTTC. Residues: CASSGQGTVGNEQYF.

A few counts support this clonotype. V is TRBV20-1 and J is TRBJ2-7; D perhaps matches TRBD2 (6 bases). Germline CDR1 is DFQATT and CDR2 is SNEGSKA (reference sequence). Deletions cut 6 bases from V and 2 bases from J, with 20 bases between. The CDR3 sequence is 15 residues long. CDR3 region: CSASSLARATYEQYF. CDR3 sequence (DNA): TGCAGTGCGTCTTCCCTAGCGAGGGCTACCTACGAGCAGTACTTC.

This clonotype has a handful of counts. The chain joins TRBV9 to TRBJ2-3; 7 bases line up with TRBD1. In germline, CDR1 is SGDLS, CDR2 YYNGEE. The CDR3 extends over 16 amino acids. V shed 4 bases and J 1 base; nucleotides not matched to a gene: 9. The CDR3, as DNA: TGTGCCAGCAGCTCAGACAGGGTACCCGGCACAGATACGCAGTATTTT. Residues: CASSSDRVPGTDTQYF.

The rearrangement joins TRBV20-1 to TRBJ1-1, with 9 nucleotides matching TRBD1. Per the germline V gene, CDR1 is DFQATT and CDR2 is SNEGSKA (reference sequence). V lost 3 bases and J lost 3; bases outside the gene matches: 14. The CDR3 covers 17 residues. CDR3 in amino acids: CSARDFGTGISYTEAFF. The CDR3 bases are TGCAGTGCTAGGGATTTCGGGACAGGGATCAGTTACACTGAAGCTTTCTTT.

The V gene is TRBV28, the J gene TRBJ1-6, with unresolved D. The germline CDR1 and CDR2 sequences are MDHEN and SYDVKM. Trimming pared 5 bases from V and 8 bases from J, leaving 16 bases between. This CDR3 region has 15 residues. The CDR3 protein is CASSPRARRHSPLHF. The CDR3 coding sequence is TGTGCCAGCAGTCCCCGAGCGAGGAGGCATTCACCCCTCCACTTT.

The sample holds a few counts of this clonotype. CDR3 sequence reads: CAISDSYRPGRNSPLHF. CDR3 coding DNA: TGTGCCATCAGTGATTCCTACCGTCCGGGCAGGAATTCACCCCTCCACTTT. The chain carries TRBV10-3 and TRBJ1-6; D gene ambiguous. Germline values: CDR1 ENHRY, CDR2 SYGVKD. Trimming shortened V by 3 bases and J by 7 bases, and 19 bases separated the two germline ends. The CDR3 is 17 amino acids.

The chain uses TRBV7-8 and TRBJ1-1; no clear D gene. The CDR3 contains 14 residues. Germline V gene sequence: CDR1 SGHVS, CDR2 FQNEAQ. Trimming left V 5 bases short and J 0 bases short, with 10 bases between. The CDR3 here is CASSLSWMNTEAFF. The DNA for the CDR3 is TGTGCCAGCAGCCTTAGCTGGATGAACACTGAAGCTTTCTTT.